This T cell receptor beta chain originates from a study of T cell responses to AZD1222 COVID-19 vaccine. Study information: Whether given at about 4 or about 12 weeks, second doses were pooled.

The CDR3 extends over 12 amino acids. Germline CDR1 and CDR2: MNHEY and SMNVEV (reference sequence). Trimming pared 6 bases from V and 7 bases from J, leaving 10 bases between. The table came from immunoSEQ multiplex PCR; TCRdb's copy has only in-frame clones and leaves some out. Here the sample spans about 170,000 clones, just under 95% being singletons. Study-wide results and limits: Reportedly, close to half of spike-specific TCRs are directed against unmutated variant regions. Rises in breadth and depth of Spike-specific TCRs came after two AZD1222 doses.

Comments on this clone: Its antigen is undetermined.

The receptor was derived from an adult in good health. Here the sequenced sample was peripheral blood, taken on day 0 of AZD1222 vaccination. The V call is TRBV27, the J call TRBJ2-1; D is undetermined. CDR3 residues: CASSHSSNEQFF. The CDR3 coding sequence is TGTGCCAGCAGCCATTCCTCTAATGAGCAGTTCTTC.